This entry is about one T cell receptor (beta chain). Its antigen is as yet unknown. This table comes from immunoSEQ multiplex PCR, and its TCRdb copy is limited to in-frame clones, with some not included. The table has 150,000 to 200,000 clones, approximately 91% seen once. These data belong to a study of T cell responses to AZD1222 COVID-19 vaccine. Study findings and constraints: Donors were chiefly white British, with a greater number of females, and clonal diversity was perhaps underestimated. Sampled repertoires all dated from after the peak T cell response. CD4 TCRs covered the whole spike, strongest at regions 160-218 and 743-854. Increased Spike-specific TCR breadth and depth were observed after two AZD1222 doses.

The CDR3 totals 13 residues. The germline V and J ends were trimmed by 4 bases and 5 bases, with 11 bases remaining between them. The sample consisted of peripheral blood, taken 28 days after the second AZD1222 dose. The chain joins TRBV12-3 or TRBV12-4 to TRBJ2-5; a possible D gene is TRBD2 (6 bases). The TCR sequence derives from an adult who received the AZD1222 COVID-19 vaccine. The CDR3 is CASSSSGVETQYF. For the CDR3, the DNA is TGTGCCAGCAGTTCGTCGGGGGTTGAGACCCAGTACTTC.